A selection of T cell receptor beta chains follows, all from one sample in a study of radiation and T cells in renal cell carcinoma. Measured with immunoSEQ multiplex PCR; TCRdb has only the in-frame clones, and not every one. The sample includes some 140,000 clones, over 75% of them seen just once. Sequenced material: blood, taken from a patient whose treatment included radiotherapy and nephrectomy. These receptors all stem from a woman in her fifties or sixties with renal cell carcinoma. The CDR3 runs from the conserved cysteine through the conserved F or W. Fields, in order: CDR3 length, clone size, D gene, V gene, J gene, CDR3 protein, CDR3 DNA. D genes are given only for firm matches. Size values are once, few and many counts, or a class for expanded clones, and some rows have none.

9	-	-	TRBV20-1	TRBJ1-2	CSATGGYTF	TGCAGTGCTACGGGGGGCTACACCTTC
14	-	-	TRBV19	TRBJ2-4	CASNPLTGYGIQYF	TGTGCCAGTAACCCCCTAACAGGGTATGGCATTCAGTACTTC
15	-	-	TRBV5-4	TRBJ2-3	CASSLRAESTDTQYF	TGTGCCAGCAGCTTGCGAGCGGAAAGCACAGATACGCAGTATTTT
14	-	TRBD1	TRBV10-3	TRBJ1-2	CAATGQGVGYGYTF	TGTGCCGCCACGGGACAGGGAGTAGGCTATGGCTACACCTTC
15	-	-	TRBV2	TRBJ2-6	CASSEQGMGANVLTF	TGTGCCAGCAGTGAACAGGGTATGGGGGCCAACGTCCTGACTTTC
15	-	-	TRBV7-9	TRBJ1-3	CASSLKGDSGNTIYF	TGTGCCAGCAGTCTCAAGGGGGACTCTGGAAACACCATATATTTT
16	-	-	TRBV6-5	TRBJ1-5	CASSSSRKGGRQPQHF	TGTGCCAGCAGTTCGAGTCGCAAGGGTGGACGTCAGCCCCAGCATTTT
13	-	-	TRBV5-1	TRBJ1-1	CASSLTENTEAFF	TGCGCCAGCAGCTTAACAGAGAACACTGAAGCTTTCTTT
13	-	-	TRBV11-2	TRBJ2-1	CASSGGSYNEQFF	TGTGCCAGCAGTGGGGGGTCCTACAATGAGCAGTTCTTC
15	-	TRBD1	TRBV19	TRBJ2-1	CASSGDRGFGNEQFF	TGTGCCAGTAGCGGGGACAGGGGGTTCGGTAATGAGCAGTTCTTC
14	-	-	TRBV6-6	TRBJ2-5	CASSYSRNQETQYF	TGTGCCAGCAGTTACAGCCGTAATCAAGAGACCCAGTACTTC
15	-	TRBD2	TRBV2	TRBJ2-7	CASSLGTSETYEQYF	TGTGCCAGCAGCCTAGGGACTAGCGAAACCTACGAGCAGTACTTC
14	-	-	TRBV11-2	TRBJ2-2	CASSSSRQMRELFF	TGTGCCAGCAGCTCCTCCCGGCAGATGAGGGAGCTGTTTTTT
17	-	TRBD2	TRBV19	TRBJ2-3	CASSIAGSGLPGDTQYF	TGTGCCAGTAGTATAGCGGGTAGCGGGCTACCTGGGGATACGCAGTATTTT
16	-	-	TRBV6-5	TRBJ1-4	CASSWGAEDKNKKLFF	TGTGCCAGCAGTTGGGGGGCTGAGGATAAGAACAAAAAACTGTTTTTT
13	-	-	TRBV6-6	TRBJ2-7	CASSYLSGYEQYF	TGTGCCAGCAGTTACCTTAGCGGCTACGAGCAGTACTTC
14	once	-	TRBV15	TRBJ1-2	CATSREAGPYGYTF	TGTGCCACCAGCAGAGAGGCAGGGCCCTATGGCTACACCTTC
14	-	-	TRBV5-1	TRBJ2-7	CASSLVGGTYEQYF	TGCGCCAGCAGCTTGGTGGGTGGGACCTACGAGCAGTACTTC
15	-	-	TRBV4-3	TRBJ1-1	CASSQDWDTNTEAFF	TGCGCCAGCAGCCAAGATTGGGACACAAACACTGAAGCTTTCTTT
12	once	-	TRBV18	TRBJ2-3	CASSPLADTQYF	TGTGCCAGCTCACCCTTAGCAGATACGCAGTATTTT
17	-	TRBD2	TRBV5-1	TRBJ2-3	CASSLRGSGGSTDTQYF	TGCGCCAGCAGCTTGAGAGGTAGCGGGGGGTCCACAGATACGCAGTATTTT
16	-	-	TRBV5-1	TRBJ2-7	CASSLGGATISYEQYF	TGCGCCAGCAGCTTGGGGGGGGCAACCATCTCCTACGAGCAGTACTTC
15	-	TRBD1	TRBV9	TRBJ2-1	CASSPDRGSYNEQFF	TGTGCCAGCAGCCCAGACAGGGGGTCCTACAATGAGCAGTTCTTC
13	-	-	TRBV10-3	TRBJ1-6	CASHRDGNSPLHF	TGTGCCAGCCACAGGGACGGCAATTCACCCCTCCACTTT
17	-	TRBD2	TRBV4-2	TRBJ2-3	CASSQGTSGGPTDTQYF	TGTGCCAGCAGCCAAGGGACTAGCGGGGGACCCACAGATACGCAGTATTTT
12	-	-	TRBV7-6	TRBJ2-1	CASSLRQDEQFF	TGTGCCAGCAGCTTAAGACAGGATGAGCAGTTCTTC
16	once	TRBD1	TRBV10-3	TRBJ1-1	CASSYSTRQGAAEAFF	TGTGCCAGCAGTTACTCGACCCGACAGGGGGCTGCAGAAGCTTTCTTT
15	-	TRBD1	TRBV10-3	TRBJ1-2	CAISEPDRGPYGYTF	TGTGCCATCAGTGAGCCGGACAGGGGGCCCTATGGCTACACCTTC
15	-	-	TRBV4-1	TRBJ1-4	CASSQEVQGREKLFF	TGCGCCAGCAGCCAAGAAGTGCAGGGAAGAGAAAAACTGTTTTTT
14	-	-	TRBV5-1	TRBJ2-7	CASSEGGELNEQYF	TGCGCCAGCAGTGAAGGGGGGGAATTGAACGAGCAGTACTTC
15	-	TRBD1	TRBV30	TRBJ1-5	CAWSRGQGMRQPQHF	TGTGCCTGGAGTAGGGGGCAGGGGATGCGTCAGCCCCAGCATTTT
17	-	TRBD1	TRBV7-3	TRBJ1-6	CASSARPTGFDNSPLHF	TGTGCCAGCAGCGCCCGTCCGACAGGGTTTGATAATTCACCCCTCCACTTT
13	-	-	TRBV10-2	TRBJ1-2	CASSEARGSGYTF	TGCGCCAGCAGTGAAGCCAGGGGCAGCGGCTACACCTTC
14	-	-	TRBV5-4	TRBJ2-5	CASSSRDYQETQYF	TGTGCCAGCAGCTCCAGGGATTATCAAGAGACCCAGTACTTC
13	few	-	TRBV29-1	TRBJ1-1	CSVVRQLNTEAFF	TGCAGCGTTGTGAGACAGCTGAACACTGAAGCTTTCTTT
19	-	-	TRBV21-1	TRBJ2-7	CASSKDGAQGGQGYYEQYF	TGTGCCAGCAGCAAAGATGGGGCCCAGGGGGGGCAGGGGTACTACGAGCAGTACTTC
13	-	-	TRBV19	TRBJ1-1	CASSGTMNTEAFF	TGTGCCAGTAGCGGGACTATGAACACTGAAGCTTTCTTT
15	once	TRBD1	TRBV18	TRBJ1-2	CASSPPTGVYSGYTF	TGTGCCAGCTCACCACCTACAGGGGTGTATAGTGGCTACACCTTC
18	-	TRBD2	TRBV11-1	TRBJ2-3	CASSLALWAGGNTDTQYF	TGTGCCAGCAGCTTAGCGCTCTGGGCGGGGGGCAACACAGATACGCAGTATTTT
17	-	TRBD2	TRBV9	TRBJ2-3	CASSVEVAGGPSDTQYF	TGTGCCAGCAGCGTAGAGGTAGCGGGGGGGCCCTCAGATACGCAGTATTTT
15	-	TRBD1	TRBV5-1	TRBJ1-2	CASSKGQGANYGYTF	TGCGCCAGCAGCAAGGGACAGGGGGCTAACTATGGCTACACCTTC
15	-	-	TRBV6-1	TRBJ2-2	CASSQRRFGTGELFF	TGTGCCAGCAGTCAAAGGAGGTTTGGCACCGGGGAGCTGTTTTTT
16	-	TRBD1	TRBV5-1	TRBJ2-1	CASSTRTGFGYNEQFF	TGCGCCAGCAGCACCCGGACAGGATTTGGCTACAATGAGCAGTTCTTC
15	-	-	TRBV5-4	TRBJ2-1	CASSSPGTNYNEQFF	TGTGCCAGCAGCTCCCCCGGGACCAACTACAATGAGCAGTTCTTC
18	once	-	TRBV18	TRBJ2-3	CASSQRGGTLSSTDTQYF	TGTGCCAGCTCCCAACGTGGTGGCACCTTATCTAGCACAGATACGCAGTATTTT
15	-	TRBD1	TRBV2	TRBJ1-6	CASSPGGTANSPLHF	TGTGCCAGCAGCCCAGGTGGGACAGCGAATTCACCCCTCCACTTT
15	-	TRBD1	TRBV7-2	TRBJ1-4	CASSPRTGVSEKLFF	TGTGCCAGCAGCCCAAGGACAGGGGTATCTGAAAAACTGTTTTTT
14	once	TRBD2	TRBV7-2	TRBJ2-5	CASSLGAGGETQYF	TGTGCCAGCAGCTTAGGAGCGGGGGGGGAGACCCAGTACTTC
15	once	TRBD2	TRBV5-8	TRBJ2-7	CASSWAGTRNSEQYF	TGTGCCAGCAGCTGGGCCGGGACTAGGAATTCCGAGCAGTACTTC
15	-	-	TRBV7-2	TRBJ1-6	CASSPRSSYNSPLHF	TGTGCCAGCAGCCCTCGGAGCTCCTATAATTCACCCCTCCACTTT
14	-	-	TRBV7-8	TRBJ1-1	CASSLVTTNTEAFF	TGTGCCAGCAGCTTGGTTACAACGAACACTGAAGCTTTCTTT
15	-	TRBD1	TRBV5-1	TRBJ2-7	CASSLNRGEAYEQYF	TGCGCCAGCAGCTTAAACAGGGGGGAGGCCTACGAGCAGTACTTC
12	-	-	TRBV9	TRBJ2-3	CASSGRLDTQYF	TGTGCCAGCAGCGGAAGACTGGATACGCAGTATTTT
14	-	TRBD2	TRBV5-4	TRBJ2-2	CASRRGVAAGELFF	TGTGCCAGCAGACGGGGGGTCGCAGCCGGGGAGCTGTTTTTT
14	-	TRBD1	TRBV6-1	TRBJ2-7	CASSAGQGSHEQYF	TGTGCCAGCAGCGCCGGACAGGGCTCCCACGAGCAGTACTTC
15	once	-	TRBV5-1	TRBJ1-1	CASSPQRGPNTEAFF	TGCGCCAGCAGCCCCCAGCGGGGCCCGAACACTGAAGCTTTCTTT